Listed below are T cell receptor beta chains from one sample, sequenced in a study of cytomegalovirus exposure and HLA in healthy donors. Profiled with immunoSEQ multiplex PCR; TCRdb holds only in-frame clones, not every one. Counted here are 100,000 to 120,000 clones, about nine tenths occurring once; the ten biggest clones make up over 1.5%. Sequences were obtained from PBMCs. These receptors were obtained from a woman aged 18-29 years in good health and CMV-seronegative. Each CDR3 is given with its conserved first and last residue. A D gene is named only where the DNA matches it firmly. Only part of the rows carry a size: once, few, many, or a class if the clone is expanded.

V gene,J gene,D gene,clone size,CDR3 length,CDR3 protein,CDR3 DNA
TRBV5-6,TRBJ2-5,-,-,14,CASSLKGIGETQYF,TGTGCCAGCAGCTTAAAGGGGATCGGGGAGACCCAGTACTTC
TRBV27,TRBJ1-2,TRBD1,-,13,CASSSYRGDGYTF,TGTGCCAGCAGTAGTTACAGGGGAGACGGCTACACCTTC
TRBV6-4,TRBJ2-1,-,-,16,CASSSVGATSYNEQFF,TGTGCCAGCAGTTCCGTAGGGGCAACCTCCTACAATGAGCAGTTCTTC
TRBV5-1,TRBJ2-5,-,-,15,CASSLDRAGQETQYF,TGCGCCAGCAGCTTGGATCGGGCGGGGCAAGAGACCCAGTACTTC
TRBV18,TRBJ2-7,-,-,14,CASSSRGGAGEQYF,TGTGCCAGCTCATCCAGGGGAGGGGCGGGCGAGCAGTACTTC
TRBV6-5,TRBJ1-2,TRBD1,-,13,CASSRGRGHGYTF,TGTGCCAGCAGTCGTGGCAGGGGGCATGGCTACACCTTC
TRBV15,TRBJ1-4,-,-,16,CATSRDMGTANEKLFF,TGTGCCACCAGCAGAGATATGGGTACAGCTAATGAAAAACTGTTTTTT
TRBV7-6,TRBJ1-6,TRBD1,-,14,CASTPKDRLVCLHF,TGTGCCAGCACCCCTAAGGACAGGTTGGTTTGCCTCCACTTT
TRBV28,TRBJ2-7,TRBD1,-,15,CASSTGTGLRYEQYF,TGTGCCAGCAGTACCGGGACAGGGCTGCGTTACGAGCAGTACTTC
TRBV7-9,TRBJ1-2,TRBD1,-,15,CASSFPDRLIYGYTF,TGTGCCAGCAGCTTCCCGGACAGGTTGATCTATGGCTACACCTTC
TRBV10-3,TRBJ1-1,TRBD1,-,14,CAISGTGMHTEAFF,TGTGCCATCAGTGGGACAGGGATGCACACTGAAGCTTTCTTT
TRBV11-3,TRBJ2-1,-,-,14,CASSPRPRDNEQFF,TGTGCCAGCAGCCCCCGGCCCCGGGACAATGAGCAGTTCTTC
TRBV28,TRBJ2-1,TRBD2,-,15,CASSPSGGPYNEQFF,TGTGCCAGCAGTCCCAGCGGGGGGCCCTACAATGAGCAGTTCTTC
TRBV9,TRBJ2-1,TRBD1,-,17,CASSVRGDRGSYNEQFF,TGTGCCAGCAGCGTACGCGGAGACAGGGGCTCCTACAATGAGCAGTTCTTC
TRBV30,TRBJ2-7,-,-,16,CAWSHPPGVHRGEQYF,TGTGCCTGGAGTCACCCCCCGGGGGTCCACCGGGGCGAGCAGTACTTC
TRBV15,TRBJ1-1,-,-,11,CATLGVAEAFF,TGTGCCACCCTAGGAGTCGCTGAAGCTTTCTTT
TRBV28,TRBJ1-6,TRBD1,-,18,CASSLGYASTGRKGPLHF,TGTGCCAGCAGTTTAGGCTATGCATCGACAGGGAGAAAAGGTCCCCTCCACTTT
TRBV10-3,TRBJ2-5,TRBD2,-,17,CATKYGRLAGGEETQYF,TGTGCCACCAAGTACGGTAGGCTAGCGGGAGGAGAAGAGACCCAGTACTTC
TRBV7-9,TRBJ2-7,TRBD1,-,15,CASSFVWTGLYEQYF,TGTGCCAGCAGCTTCGTGTGGACAGGGTTATACGAGCAGTACTTC
TRBV11-2,TRBJ1-2,TRBD1,-,14,CASSSQGGRKGYTF,TGTGCCAGCAGCTCACAAGGGGGCCGGAAGGGCTACACCTTC
TRBV19,TRBJ1-1,-,-,14,CASIKQGRDTEAFF,TGTGCCAGTATCAAACAGGGTAGGGACACTGAAGCTTTCTTT
TRBV27,TRBJ1-1,-,-,15,CASSLNSQGNTEAFF,TGTGCCAGCAGTTTGAACTCCCAGGGAAACACTGAAGCTTTCTTT
TRBV6-1,TRBJ1-2,-,-,15,CASSEGGTTSDGYTF,TGTGCCAGCAGTGAAGGTGGCACCACGAGCGATGGCTACACCTTC
TRBV6-1,TRBJ1-1,-,-,14,CASSEAHTGPEAFF,TGTGCCAGCAGTGAAGCTCACACAGGGCCTGAAGCTTTCTTT
TRBV30,TRBJ2-5,TRBD2,-,16,CAWSDPAGGPSETQYF,TGTGCCTGGAGTGACCCGGCGGGAGGGCCTTCAGAGACCCAGTACTTC
TRBV11-2,TRBJ2-7,TRBD1,-,17,CASSQRSLGQGIAEQYF,TGTGCCAGCAGCCAAAGAAGCCTCGGACAGGGAATCGCCGAGCAGTACTTC
TRBV6-5,TRBJ2-2,-,-,13,CATLAVNTGELFF,TGTGCCACCTTGGCAGTTAACACCGGGGAGCTGTTTTTT
TRBV4-3,TRBJ2-6,-,-,16,CASSQVGISGANVLTF,TGCGCCAGCAGCCAAGTCGGTATCTCTGGGGCCAACGTCCTGACTTTC
TRBV6-1,TRBJ2-3,-,-,14,CASSEAQAKDTQYF,TGTGCCAGCAGTGAAGCACAGGCGAAAGATACGCAGTATTTT
TRBV19,TRBJ2-7,TRBD2,-,15,CASSINGAGGSEQYF,TGTGCCAGTAGTATAAATGGCGCGGGAGGGAGCGAGCAGTACTTC
TRBV11-3,TRBJ2-2,-,-,13,CASSLGATGELFF,TGTGCCAGCAGCTTAGGGGCCACCGGGGAGCTGTTTTTT
TRBV2,TRBJ2-7,-,-,14,CASSEETVSYEQYF,TGTGCCAGCAGTGAAGAGACAGTCTCCTACGAGCAGTACTTC
TRBV27,TRBJ2-7,TRBD1,-,15,CASRDGQGVRYEQYF,TGTGCCAGCCGCGACGGACAGGGTGTTAGATACGAGCAGTACTTC
TRBV9,TRBJ2-1,TRBD2,-,16,CASSWGLAIRGNEQFF,TGTGCCAGCAGCTGGGGACTAGCGATCCGAGGGAATGAGCAGTTCTTC
TRBV27,TRBJ1-1,-,-,13,CASSLFMNTEAFF,TGTGCCAGCAGTTTATTCATGAACACTGAAGCTTTCTTT
TRBV4-1,TRBJ2-2,-,-,15,CASSHATSNTGELFF,TGCGCCAGCAGCCATGCGACTTCTAACACCGGGGAGCTGTTTTTT
TRBV19,TRBJ2-7,TRBD2,-,16,CASSIGASGGSYEQYF,TGTGCCAGTAGTATAGGTGCGAGCGGGGGATCCTACGAGCAGTACTTC
TRBV5-1,TRBJ2-1,-,-,17,CASSTTTGKKVYNEQFF,TGCGCCAGCAGCACAACAACAGGGAAGAAGGTCTACAATGAGCAGTTCTTC
TRBV6-1,TRBJ1-4,TRBD1,-,12,CASRDRAEKLFF,TGTGCCAGCCGGGACAGGGCTGAAAAACTGTTTTTT
TRBV7-6,TRBJ1-1,-,-,14,CASSSGHQNTEAFF,TGTGCCAGCAGCTCCGGACACCAGAACACTGAAGCTTTCTTT
TRBV30,TRBJ2-2,-,-,13,CAWRPLNTGELFF,TGTGCCTGGAGGCCCCTAAACACCGGGGAGCTGTTTTTT
TRBV5-1,TRBJ1-4,-,-,15,CASSLLEQPNEKLFF,TGCGCCAGCAGCTTGTTGGAGCAGCCTAATGAAAAACTGTTTTTT
TRBV11-2,TRBJ1-2,TRBD1,-,15,CASSLDVRGNYGYTF,TGTGCCAGCAGCTTAGACGTCAGGGGGAACTATGGCTACACCTTC
TRBV6-1,TRBJ2-3,-,-,13,CASSTGTTDTQYF,TGTGCCAGCAGTACTGGGACAACAGATACGCAGTATTTT
TRBV6-5,TRBJ2-6,-,-,14,CASSYRSGANVLTF,TGTGCCAGCAGTTATCGCTCTGGGGCCAACGTCCTGACTTTC
TRBV7-6,TRBJ1-2,-,-,15,CASSPAGGGSGGYTF,TGTGCCAGCAGCCCCGCGGGGGGGGGAAGTGGAGGCTACACCTTC
TRBV6-5,TRBJ1-1,TRBD1,-,15,CASSYIQGENTEAFF,TGTGCCAGCAGTTACATACAGGGGGAGAACACTGAAGCTTTCTTT
TRBV7-9,TRBJ2-7,TRBD2,-,14,CASSSSGSGSEQYF,TGTGCCAGCAGCTCCAGCGGGAGTGGTTCCGAGCAGTACTTC
TRBV7-2,TRBJ2-7,-,-,15,CASSLRTGDSYEQYF,TGTGCCAGCAGCTTACGAACGGGGGATTCCTACGAGCAGTACTTC
TRBV19,TRBJ1-2,-,-,13,CASSLYRAYGYTF,TGTGCCAGTAGTCTCTACAGGGCCTATGGCTACACCTTC
TRBV29-1,TRBJ2-7,-,-,12,CSVRDNSYEQYF,TGCAGCGTTCGGGACAACTCCTACGAGCAGTACTTC
TRBV30,TRBJ1-1,-,few,14,CAWSGDRKTPEAFF,TGTGCCTGGAGTGGAGACAGGAAAACCCCTGAAGCTTTCTTT
TRBV9,TRBJ1-2,TRBD1,-,18,CASSARPGTGSTSYGYTF,TGTGCCAGCAGCGCCCGTCCCGGGACAGGTTCCACATCCTATGGCTACACCTTC
TRBV19,TRBJ1-1,-,-,12,CASGARYTEAFF,TGTGCCAGTGGTGCGCGTTACACTGAAGCTTTCTTT
TRBV6-5,TRBJ1-6,TRBD1,few,15,CASSGMGTEASPLHF,TGTGCCAGCAGTGGTATGGGGACAGAGGCTTCACCCCTCCACTTT
TRBV28,TRBJ2-6,-,-,18,CASSLRGYRSTGANVLTF,TGTGCCAGCAGTTTAAGAGGGTACCGGTCCACTGGGGCCAACGTCCTGACTTTC
TRBV2,TRBJ1-1,TRBD1,once,15,CASSDHGTGNTEAFF,TGTGCCAGCAGTGATCATGGGACAGGGAACACTGAAGCTTTCTTT
TRBV2,TRBJ1-1,TRBD1,-,16,CASSEGGRQGAAEAFF,TGTGCCAGCAGTGAAGGGGGTCGACAGGGGGCGGCTGAAGCTTTCTTT